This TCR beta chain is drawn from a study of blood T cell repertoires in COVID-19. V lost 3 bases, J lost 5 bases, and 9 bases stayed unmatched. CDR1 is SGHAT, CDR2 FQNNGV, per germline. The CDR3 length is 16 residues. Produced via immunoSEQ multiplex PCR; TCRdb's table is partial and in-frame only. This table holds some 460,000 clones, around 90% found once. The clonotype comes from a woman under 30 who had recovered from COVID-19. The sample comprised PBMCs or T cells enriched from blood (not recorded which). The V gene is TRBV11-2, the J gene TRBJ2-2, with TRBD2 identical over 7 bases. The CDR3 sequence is CASSFLRGLRTGELFF. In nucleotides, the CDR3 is TGTGCCAGCAGCTTTCTAAGGGGACTAAGAACCGGGGAGCTGTTTTTT. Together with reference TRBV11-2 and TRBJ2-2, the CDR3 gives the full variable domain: EAGVAQSPRYKIIEKRQSVAFWCNPISGHATLYWYQQILGQGPKLLIQFQNNGVVDDSQLPKDRFSAERLKGVDSTLKIQPAKLEDSAVYLCASSFLRGLRTGELFFGEGSRLTVL.